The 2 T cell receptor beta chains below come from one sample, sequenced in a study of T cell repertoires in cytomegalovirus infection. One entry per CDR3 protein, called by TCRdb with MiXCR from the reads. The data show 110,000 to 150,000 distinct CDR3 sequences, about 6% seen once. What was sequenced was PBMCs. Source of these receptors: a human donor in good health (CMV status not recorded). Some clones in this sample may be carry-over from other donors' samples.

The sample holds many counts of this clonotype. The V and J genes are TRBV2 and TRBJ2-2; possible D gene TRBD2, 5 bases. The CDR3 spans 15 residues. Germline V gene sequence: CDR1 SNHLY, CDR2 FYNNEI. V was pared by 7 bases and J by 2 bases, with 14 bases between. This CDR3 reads CASTLDGVNTGELFF. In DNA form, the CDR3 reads TGTGCCAGCACCCTCGACGGGGTTAACACCGGGGAGCTGTTTTTT. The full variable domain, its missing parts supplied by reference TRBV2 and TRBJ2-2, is EPEVTQTPSHQVTQMGQEVILRCVPISNHLYFYWYRQILGQKVEFLVSFYNNEISEKSEIFDDQFSVERPDGSNFTLKIRSTKLEDSAMYFCASTLDGVNTGELFFGEGSRLTVL.

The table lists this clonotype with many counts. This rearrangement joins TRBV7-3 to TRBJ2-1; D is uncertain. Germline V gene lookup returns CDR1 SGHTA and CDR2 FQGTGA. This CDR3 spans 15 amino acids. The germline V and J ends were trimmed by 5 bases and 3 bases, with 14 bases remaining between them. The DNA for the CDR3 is TGTGCCAGCAGCCCGGGCAGTGAATTCTACAATGAGCAGTTCTTC. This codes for CASSPGSEFYNEQFF.